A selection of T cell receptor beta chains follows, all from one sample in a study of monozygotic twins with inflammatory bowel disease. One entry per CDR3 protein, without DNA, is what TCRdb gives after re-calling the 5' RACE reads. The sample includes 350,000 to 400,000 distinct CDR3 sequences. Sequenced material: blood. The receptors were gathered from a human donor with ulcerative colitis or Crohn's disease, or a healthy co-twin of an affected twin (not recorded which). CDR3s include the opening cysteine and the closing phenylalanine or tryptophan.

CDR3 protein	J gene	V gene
CASSLTGTSGGAADTQYF	TRBJ2-3	TRBV7-3
CASSLLAGGRLNEQFF	TRBJ2-1	TRBV12-3/TRBV12-4
CASSLGTGGYGANVLTF	TRBJ2-6	TRBV5-1
CASSVGTAQETQYF	TRBJ2-5	TRBV9
CASNPFRTGVYEQYF	TRBJ2-7	TRBV6-2/TRBV6-3
CASSWLIGQSDSYEQYF	TRBJ2-7	TRBV6-2/TRBV6-3
CSARDTRRSSYEQHF	TRBJ2-7	TRBV20-1
CASRPESSYEQYF	TRBJ2-7	TRBV4-2
CASSPVSHHEQYF	TRBJ2-7	TRBV7-9
CASSPSAQETQYF	TRBJ2-5	TRBV18
CSAGSPGGRLSGTQYF	TRBJ2-3	TRBV20-1
CSVPPRGVSKNTEAFF	TRBJ1-1	TRBV20-1
CASSGSTDTQYF	TRBJ2-3	TRBV18
CASILIDPKRDSAYEQYF	TRBJ2-7	TRBV23-1
CAWSRTNTEAFF	TRBJ1-1	TRBV30
CASSLDVQGGPDTQYF	TRBJ2-3	TRBV5-1